This T cell receptor (beta chain) originates from a study of cytomegalovirus exposure and HLA in healthy donors. Whole-study findings and limits: Reports credit the classifier with highly specific, highly sensitive diagnosis of cytomegalovirus status.

Germline CDR1 and CDR2: SGHDN and FVKESK. With 3 bases removed from V and 0 bases from J, the gap between germline ends came to 11 bases. This CDR3 has 15 residues. The PCR employed 60 Vbeta primers together with 13 Jbeta primers. Sequencing was performed with immunoSEQ multiplex PCR; in TCRdb, only in-frame clones are kept and a portion is missing. The sample records around 180,000 clones, 84% being singletons. In the case of this clone: The antigen remains unidentified.

The chain joins TRBV14 to TRBJ1-1, with unresolved D. The material sequenced was PBMCs. The clonotype was recovered from a girl aged 2-10 years in good health and CMV-seropositive. CDR3 in DNA: TGTGCCAGCAGCCACTGGAGGGATGTGAACACTGAAGCTTTCTTT. This translates into CASSHWRDVNTEAFF.